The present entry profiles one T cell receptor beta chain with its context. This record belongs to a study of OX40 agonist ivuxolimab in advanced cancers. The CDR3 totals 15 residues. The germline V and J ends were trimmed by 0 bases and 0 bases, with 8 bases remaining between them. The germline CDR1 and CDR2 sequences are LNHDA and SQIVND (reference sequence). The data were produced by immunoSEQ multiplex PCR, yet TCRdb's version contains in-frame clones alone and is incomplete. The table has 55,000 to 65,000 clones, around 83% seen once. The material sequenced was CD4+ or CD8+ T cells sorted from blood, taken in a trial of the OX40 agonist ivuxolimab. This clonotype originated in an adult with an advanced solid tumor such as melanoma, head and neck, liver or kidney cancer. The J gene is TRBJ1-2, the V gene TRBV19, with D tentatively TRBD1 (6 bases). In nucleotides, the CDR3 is TGTGCCAGTAGTATAGAAGGGGGTTCTAACTATGGCTACACCTTC. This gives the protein CASSIEGGSNYGYTF.